The sequence of this TCR beta chain was determined in a study of T cell changes during pregnancy in multiple sclerosis. Data came from immunoSEQ multiplex PCR; TCRdb stores just in-frame clones and leaves some out. The table lists tens of thousands of clones, approximately 92% of them singletons. The sequencing here drew on peripheral blood, taken in the first trimester of pregnancy. This receptor was obtained from a female donor with multiple sclerosis, enrolled in a pregnancy study.

CDR3 sequence: CSVEGAGGYTF. The CDR3, as DNA: TGCAGCGTTGAGGGTGCAGGAGGCTACACCTTC. The rearrangement uses TRBV29-1 and TRBJ1-2; no firm D call. V was trimmed by 3 bases and J by 8 bases, leaving 10 bases between them. The germline V gene has CDR1 SQVTM and CDR2 ANQGSEA. The CDR3 contains 11 residues.